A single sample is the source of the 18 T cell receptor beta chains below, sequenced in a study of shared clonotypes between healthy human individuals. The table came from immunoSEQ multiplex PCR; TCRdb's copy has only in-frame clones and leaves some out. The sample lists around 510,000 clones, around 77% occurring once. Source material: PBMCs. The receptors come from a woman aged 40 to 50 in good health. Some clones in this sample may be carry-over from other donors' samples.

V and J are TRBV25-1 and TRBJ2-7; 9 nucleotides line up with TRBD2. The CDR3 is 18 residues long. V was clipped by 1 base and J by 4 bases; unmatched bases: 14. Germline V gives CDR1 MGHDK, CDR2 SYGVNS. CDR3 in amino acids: CASSEFLLSGREGYEQYF. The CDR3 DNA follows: TGTGCCAGCAGTGAATTCCTTCTTAGCGGGAGAGAAGGTTACGAGCAGTACTTC.

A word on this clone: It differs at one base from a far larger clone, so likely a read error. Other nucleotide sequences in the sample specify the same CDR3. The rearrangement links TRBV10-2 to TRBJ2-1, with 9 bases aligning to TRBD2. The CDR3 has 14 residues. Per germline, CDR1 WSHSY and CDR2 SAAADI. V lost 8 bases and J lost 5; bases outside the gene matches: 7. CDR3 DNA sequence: TGCGCCAGCTCTTTAGCGGGGGCTAACAATGAGCAGTTCTTC. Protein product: CASSLAGANNEQFF.

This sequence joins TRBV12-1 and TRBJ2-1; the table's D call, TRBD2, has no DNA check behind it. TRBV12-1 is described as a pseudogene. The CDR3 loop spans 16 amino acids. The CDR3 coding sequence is TGTGCCAGCCTGGGGACTAGCGGGAGTCTAGGCGATGAGCAGTTCTTC. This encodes CASLGTSGSLGDEQFF.

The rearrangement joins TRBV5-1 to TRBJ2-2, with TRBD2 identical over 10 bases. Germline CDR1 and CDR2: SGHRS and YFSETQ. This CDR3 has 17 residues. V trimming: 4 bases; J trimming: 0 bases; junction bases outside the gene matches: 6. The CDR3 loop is CASSVTSGSANTGELFF. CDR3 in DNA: TGCGCCAGCAGCGTGACTAGCGGGTCTGCGAACACCGGGGAGCTGTTTTTT.

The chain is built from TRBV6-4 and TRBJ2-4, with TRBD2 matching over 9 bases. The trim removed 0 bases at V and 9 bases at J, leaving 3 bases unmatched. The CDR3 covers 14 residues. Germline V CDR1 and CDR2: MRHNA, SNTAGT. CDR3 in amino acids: CASSDSTSGSIQYF. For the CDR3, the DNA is TGTGCCAGCAGTGACTCTACTAGCGGGTCCATTCAGTACTTC.

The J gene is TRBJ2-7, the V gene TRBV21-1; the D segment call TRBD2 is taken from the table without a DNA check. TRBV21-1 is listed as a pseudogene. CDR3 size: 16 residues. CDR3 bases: TGTGCCAGCAGCAAAGATCGGCCTAGCGGGAAATACGAGCAGTACTTC. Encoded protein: CASSKDRPSGKYEQYF.

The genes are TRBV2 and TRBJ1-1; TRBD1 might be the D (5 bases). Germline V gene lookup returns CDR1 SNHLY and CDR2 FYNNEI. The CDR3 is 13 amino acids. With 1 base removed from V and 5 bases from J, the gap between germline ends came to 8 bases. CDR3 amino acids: CASSEEGWTEAFF. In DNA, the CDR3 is TGTGCCAGCAGTGAAGAGGGGTGGACTGAAGCTTTCTTT.

The CDR3 nucleotides read TGTGCCAGCAGCTTAGCGGACTACCTGACGTACGAGCAGTACTTC. Translated: CASSLADYLTYEQYF. The genes are TRBV7-2 and TRBJ2-7, with D possibly TRBD2 on 6 matching bases. V was cut by 0 bases and J by 4 bases, with 13 bases left in between. This CDR3 region has 15 residues. Germline V CDR1 and CDR2: SGHTA, FQGNSA.

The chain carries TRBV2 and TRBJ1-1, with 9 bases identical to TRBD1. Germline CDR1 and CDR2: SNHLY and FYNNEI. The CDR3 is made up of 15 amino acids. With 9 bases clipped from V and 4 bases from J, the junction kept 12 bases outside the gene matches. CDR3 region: CARPGQGSGGTEAFF. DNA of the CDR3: TGTGCCAGACCGGGACAGGGATCTGGGGGCACTGAAGCTTTCTTT.

This chain's CDR3 is CASSLEGLSGGPRWEQFF. The DNA for the CDR3 is TGTGCCAGCAGCTTAGAAGGCCTGTCGGGAGGGCCGCGGTGGGAGCAGTTCTTC. This chain joins TRBV13 and TRBJ2-1; 8 bases match TRBD2. This CDR3 is 18 amino acids long. Germline V gene lookup returns CDR1 PRHDT and CDR2 FYEKMQ (reference sequence). Trimming cost V 1 base and J 10 bases; bases outside gene matches: 18.

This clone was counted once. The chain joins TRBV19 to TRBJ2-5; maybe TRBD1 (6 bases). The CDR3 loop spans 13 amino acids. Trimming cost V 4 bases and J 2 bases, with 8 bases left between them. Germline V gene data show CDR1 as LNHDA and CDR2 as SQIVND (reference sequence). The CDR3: CASSKGQQETQYF. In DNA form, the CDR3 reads TGTGCCAGTAGTAAGGGACAACAAGAGACCCAGTACTTC. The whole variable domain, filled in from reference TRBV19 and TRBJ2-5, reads DGGITQSPKYLFRKEGQNVTLSCEQNLNHDAMYWYRQDPGQGLRLIYYSQIVNDFQKGDIAEGYSVSREKKESFPLTVTSAQKNPTAFYLCASSKGQQETQYFGPGTRLLVL.

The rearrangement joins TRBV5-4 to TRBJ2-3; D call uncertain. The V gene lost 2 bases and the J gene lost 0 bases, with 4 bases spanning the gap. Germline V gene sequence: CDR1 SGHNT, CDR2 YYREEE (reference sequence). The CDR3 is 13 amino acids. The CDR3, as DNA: TGTGCCAGCAGCTTAGAGAGCACAGATACGCAGTATTTT. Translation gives CASSLESTDTQYF. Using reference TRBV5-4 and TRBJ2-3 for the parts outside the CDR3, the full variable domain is ETGVTQSPTHLIKTRGQQVTLRCSSQSGHNTVSWYQQALGQGPQFIFQYYREEENGRGNFPPRFSGLQFPNYSSELNVNALELDDSALYLCASSLESTDTQYFGPGTRLTVL.

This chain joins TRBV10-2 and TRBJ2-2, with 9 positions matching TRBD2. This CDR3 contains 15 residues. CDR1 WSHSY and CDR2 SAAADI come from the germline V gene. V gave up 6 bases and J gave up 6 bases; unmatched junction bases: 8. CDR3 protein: CASSLSGSSPGELFF. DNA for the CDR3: TGCGCCAGCAGCCTTAGCGGGAGTTCCCCCGGGGAGCTGTTTTTT.

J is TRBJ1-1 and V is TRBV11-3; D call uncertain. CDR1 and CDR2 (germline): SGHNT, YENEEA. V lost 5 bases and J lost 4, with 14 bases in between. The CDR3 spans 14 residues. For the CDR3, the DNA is TGTGCCAGCAGCAACAGCCCCGTGAGCACTGAAGCTTTCTTT. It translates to CASSNSPVSTEAFF.

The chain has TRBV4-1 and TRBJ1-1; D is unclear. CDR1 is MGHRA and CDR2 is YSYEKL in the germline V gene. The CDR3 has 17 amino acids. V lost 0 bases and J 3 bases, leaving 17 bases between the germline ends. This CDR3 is CASSQDRARRADTEAFF. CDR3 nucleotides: TGCGCCAGCAGCCAAGATAGAGCGCGTCGGGCGGACACTGAAGCTTTCTTT.

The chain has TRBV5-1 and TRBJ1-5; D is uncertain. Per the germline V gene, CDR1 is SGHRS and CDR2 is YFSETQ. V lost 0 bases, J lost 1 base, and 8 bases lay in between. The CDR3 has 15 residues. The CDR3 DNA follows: TGCGCCAGCAGCTTGGCCCCAGGAAGCAATCAGCCCCAGCATTTT. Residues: CASSLAPGSNQPQHF.

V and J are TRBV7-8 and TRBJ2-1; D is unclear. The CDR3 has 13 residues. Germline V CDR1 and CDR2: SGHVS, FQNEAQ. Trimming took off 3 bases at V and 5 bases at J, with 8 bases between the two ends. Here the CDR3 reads CASSFMLNNEQFF. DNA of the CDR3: TGTGCCAGCAGCTTTATGCTAAACAATGAGCAGTTCTTC.

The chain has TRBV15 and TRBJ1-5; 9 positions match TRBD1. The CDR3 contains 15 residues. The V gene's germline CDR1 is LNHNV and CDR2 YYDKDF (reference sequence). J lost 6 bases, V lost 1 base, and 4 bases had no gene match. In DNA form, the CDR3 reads TGTGCCACCAGCAGAGGGACAGGGGAGACTCAGCCCCAGCATTTT. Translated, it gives CATSRGTGETQPQHF.